These 10 T cell receptor beta chains share one sample of origin, sequenced in a study of CD8 T cells in Susac syndrome. Reverse transcription used roughly 0.45 to 1 ug RNA and random hexamers. Using its own MiXCR run on the immunoSEQ multiplex PCR reads, TCRdb lists one record per CDR3 protein. There are more than 200,000 distinct CDR3 sequences in the sample; about 95% occur only once, and 0.15% to 0.2% lies in the top ten. The sequenced sample was CD4+ T cells from PBMCs. Every receptor here comes from a human donor with Susac syndrome.

The chain recombines TRBV12-3 or TRBV12-4 with TRBJ2-1, with D uncertain. This CDR3 spans 13 amino acids. The V end was cut by 6 bases, the J end by 8 bases, with 14 bases between. The CDR3 is CASSSPISYEQFF. CDR3 DNA sequence: TGTGCCAGCAGCTCCCCTATTTCCTATGAGCAGTTCTTC.

The count of this clonotype is one. This sequence joins TRBV20-1 and TRBJ1-1; TRBD1 agrees at 7 bases. Germline trimming cut 5 bases from V and 5 bases from J; bases unmatched to any gene: 5. Germline V gives CDR1 DFQATT, CDR2 SNEGSKA (reference sequence). The CDR3 is made up of 12 amino acids. CDR3 residues: CSASDRATEAFF. CDR3 in DNA: TGCAGTGCTTCAGACAGGGCGACTGAAGCTTTCTTT.

The DNA of the CDR3 is TGCGCCAGCAGCGATGGGGCAGCCACCTACAATGAGCAGTTCTTC. Protein sequence: CASSDGAATYNEQFF. The rearrangement joins TRBV5-1 to TRBJ2-1, with D tentatively TRBD1 (5 bases). V was pared by 4 bases and J by 2 bases, with 13 bases between. CDR3 length equals 15 residues. Germline V CDR1 and CDR2: SGHRS, YFSETQ.

The chain combines TRBV12-3 or TRBV12-4 with TRBJ1-5, with D unclear. Trimming removed 7 bases from V and 4 bases from J, with 14 bases in between. CDR3 size: 14 residues. CDR3 protein: CASTLGGTNQPQHF. CDR3 nucleotides: TGTGCCAGCACCCTTGGCGGTACTAATCAGCCCCAGCATTTT.

The rearrangement uses TRBV15 and TRBJ1-3; no clear D. The length of the CDR3 is 15 residues. In germline, CDR1 is LNHNV, CDR2 YYDKDF (reference sequence). Trimming removed 4 bases from V and 4 bases from J, with 14 bases in between. Written as DNA, the CDR3 is TGTGCCACCAGCAAAGCCGCCGGGTGGGGAAACACCATATATTTT. Translating gives CATSKAAGWGNTIYF.

This sequence joins TRBV20-1 and TRBJ2-1; D may match TRBD1 or TRBD2 (5 bases each). The CDR3 extends over 13 amino acids. Germline CDR1 reads DFQATT; CDR2 reads SNEGSKA (reference sequence). The CDR3 is CSAVRGPNNEQFF. As DNA, the CDR3 is TGCAGCGCAGTGAGGGGACCTAACAATGAGCAGTTCTTC.

The rearrangement joins TRBV24-1 to TRBJ2-2, with 7 bases identical to TRBD1. This CDR3 region has 17 residues. J was trimmed by 3 bases and V by 0 bases; bases with no gene match: 6. CDR1 KGHDR and CDR2 SFDVKD come from the germline V gene. The CDR3 DNA sequence: TGTGCCACCAGTGATTTGGAGGGGGCGGGCGACACCGGGGAGCTGTTTTTT. Translating gives CATSDLEGAGDTGELFF.

The chain carries TRBV7-2 and TRBJ1-5; tentatively, D is TRBD1 (5 bases). Germline CDR1 is SGHTA and CDR2 is FQGNSA. Trimming took 5 bases from V and 6 from J, leaving 14 bases between them. The CDR3 contains 14 residues. The CDR3 DNA reads TGTGCCAGCAGCCCGTACGGGGGGGGTCAGCCCCAGCATTTT. Amino acid sequence: CASSPYGGGQPQHF.

The table lists this clonotype with a count of one. The chain recombines TRBV3-1 with TRBJ2-3; D might be TRBD1 or TRBD2, each matching 6 bases. Germline V gene lookup returns CDR1 LGHDT and CDR2 YNNKEL (reference sequence). The CDR3 contains 16 residues. V lost 4 bases and J lost 2, with 16 bases in between. The CDR3 spells CASSPLHGGHTDTQYF. The CDR3 coding sequence is TGTGCCAGCAGCCCCCTTCATGGGGGGCACACAGATACGCAGTATTTT.

The V gene is TRBV20-1, the J gene TRBJ1-1; the D gene is possibly TRBD1 (6 bases). Germline-derived CDR1 and CDR2 are DFQATT and SNEGSKA (reference sequence). The CDR3 runs 15 residues. CDR3 DNA: TGCCTCGCGCCCGGGACAAGGGGCCTAATGGGTGAAGCTTTCTTT. Protein product: CLAPGTRGLMGEAFF.